This T cell receptor beta chain was recovered during a study of blood T cells in healthy people across ages. The authors ran a second PCR of roughly 7 to 11 cycles using a sample-barcoded 5' primer and a J-beta primer mix. TCRdb independently ran MiXCR on the 5' RACE reads; one entry per CDR3 protein. The sample has fewer than 2,000,000 distinct CDR3 sequences; about 32% are singletons. CDR3 length equals 13 residues. The V gene lost 3 bases and the J gene lost 10 bases, with 13 bases spanning the gap. Germline V gene lookup returns CDR1 DFQATT and CDR2 SNEGSKA (reference sequence). This rearrangement joins TRBV20-1 to TRBJ1-6; maybe TRBD1 (5 bases). The origin of this receptor is a woman aged 25-40 years in good health. The sample consisted of blood. The CDR3 sequence: CSASGQGRSPLHF. CDR3 nucleotides: TGCAGTGCTAGCGGCCAGGGACGCTCACCCCTCCACTTT.